The text below deals with one T cell receptor (beta chain). The antigen is not known. This sample was taken from a study of T-cell memory formation after mild COVID-19. Study-wide results and caveats: CD4+ contracting clones were found mainly in CM and EM, and CD8+ ones in EMRA. Pre-infection memory held some responding clones, suggesting pre-existing cross-reactive T cells responded.

V was clipped by 0 bases and J by 7 bases; unmatched bases: 7. CDR1 and CDR2 from the germline V gene are SEHNR and FQNEAQ (reference sequence). This CDR3 contains 16 residues. It was 5'RACE with constant-segment primers that produced the TCR alpha and TCR beta cDNA libraries, which carried sample barcodes and UMIs. TCRdb passed the 5' RACE reads through MiXCR, listing each CDR3 protein once. The repertoire holds approximately 270,000 distinct CDR3 sequences, 15% to 20% seen once, with approximately 23% in the top ten. Specimen: PBMCs or a T cell subset sorted from them (not recorded which). This chain uses TRBV7-9 with TRBJ2-1; TRBD2 matches at 9 bases. The sequence was collected from a man younger than 30 who had mild COVID-19 (a few samples of this study predate the infection). Cell type and time point are not known. The CDR3 reads CASSLASGGPRNEQFF. In DNA form, the CDR3 reads TGTGCCAGCAGCTTAGCTAGCGGGGGTCCGCGAAATGAGCAGTTCTTC.